These 19 T cell receptor beta chains originate from one sample sequenced in a study of CD8+ T cells in alopecia areata. cDNA reverse transcribed from extracted RNA served as the sequencing template. The repertoire was sequenced with immunoSEQ multiplex PCR; TCRdb's copy has only in-frame clones and lacks some. The sample consists of a few hundred thousand clones, under 40% of them appearing once. This sample's treatment: oral pan-JAK inhibitor, 5-10 mg twice daily. The input for sequencing was CD4+ T cells sorted from blood, taken at roughly week 30, from a patient treated with tofacitinib. All receptors derive from a human donor with alopecia areata.

This clone turned up a few times. V usage is TRBV5-6 and J usage is TRBJ2-5; 7 bases align to TRBD1. Per the germline V gene, CDR1 is SGHDT and CDR2 is YYEEEE. V shed 4 bases, J shed 5 bases, and the junction held 11 bases outside the gene matches. CDR3 length: 15 residues. The CDR3 nucleotides are TGTGCCAGCAGCGTTGGTACAGGGGTTAGGGAGACCCAGTACTTC. Its protein is CASSVGTGVRETQYF.

About this clone: A junction end diverges from the germline sequence, so it may reflect a read error. The chain combines TRBV7-7 with TRBJ2-7, with 7 bases aligning to TRBD1. The CDR3 contains 14 residues. Germline values: CDR1 SSHAT, CDR2 FNYEAQ (reference sequence). CDR3 nucleotide sequence: TGTGCTAGCAGCCAACCAATAACAGGGGTCGAGCAGTACTTC. It translates to CASSQPITGVEQYF.

V and J are TRBV9 and TRBJ2-1; D is unresolved. This CDR3 has 13 residues. Trimming stripped 2 bases from V and 6 bases from J, with 9 bases between. CDR1 and CDR2 (germline): SGDLS, YYNGEE. CDR3 sequence: CASSVLTINEQFF. CDR3 nucleotides: TGTGCCAGCAGCGTCCTTACTATCAATGAGCAGTTCTTC.

The CDR3 DNA reads as TGCGCCAGCAGCTTGGAAGGGACCCTTAACAATGAGCAGTTCTTC. The encoded protein is CASSLEGTLNNEQFF. This chain joins TRBV5-1 and TRBJ2-1, with D possibly being TRBD1 or TRBD2 (5 bases each). Trimming removed 0 bases from V and 5 bases from J, with 12 bases in between. The CDR3 runs to 15 residues. Germline V gene sequence: CDR1 SGHRS, CDR2 YFSETQ.

The J gene is TRBJ2-7, the V gene TRBV27; D is possibly TRBD1 (6 bases). The CDR3 is made up of 13 amino acids. Trimming removed 3 bases at V and 5 bases at J, with 11 bases between. Germline CDR1 MNHEY, CDR2 SMNVEV (reference sequence). CDR3 nucleotides: TGTGCCAGCAGTTTCAGGGGACGTCACGAGCAGTACTTC. This translates into CASSFRGRHEQYF.

The chain employs TRBV2 and TRBJ1-6, with D perhaps matching TRBD1 (5 bases). The CDR3 is 15 amino acids. Germline lookup yields CDR1 SNHLY and CDR2 FYNNEI. The V and J ends lost 5 bases and 7 bases respectively, with 15 bases between them. CDR3 sequence reads: CASSYSGTENSPLHF. DNA for the CDR3: TGTGCCAGCAGTTACTCCGGGACGGAGAATTCACCCCTCCACTTT.

This clone has more than one count but fewer than ten. The chain employs TRBV2 and TRBJ2-3; D not resolved. The V gene's germline CDR1 is SNHLY and CDR2 FYNNEI. The CDR3 has 14 residues. V dropped 6 bases and J dropped 0 bases, with 10 bases sitting between them. In nucleotides, the CDR3 is TGTGCCAGCAGGGGAAGTTTTAGCACAGATACGCAGTATTTT. Protein: CASRGSFSTDTQYF.

The chain recombines TRBV30 with TRBJ2-7, with D uncertain. The CDR3 covers 11 residues. From germline, CDR1 is GTSNPN and CDR2 SVGIG (reference sequence). Trimming stripped 6 bases from V and 4 bases from J, with 10 bases between. The CDR3 loop is CACHDLYEQYF. The CDR3 DNA is TGTGCCTGTCATGACTTGTACGAGCAGTACTTC.

The rearrangement uses TRBV30 and TRBJ2-3; the match to TRBD2 covers 12 bases. In germline, CDR1 is GTSNPN, CDR2 SVGIG (reference sequence). The CDR3 has 14 residues. Trimming took 7 bases from V and 4 from J; bases not matched to a gene: 6. CDR3 sequence (DNA): TGTGCCTCGACTAGCGGGGGATGGGCAGATACGCAGTATTTT. Translated: CASTSGGWADTQYF.

This chain connects TRBV4-2 to TRBJ2-7, with TRBD2 matching over 14 bases. The J segment lost 4 bases and the V segment lost 1 base, leaving 9 bases of the junction unmatched. The CDR3 is made up of 18 amino acids. From germline, CDR1 is LGHNA and CDR2 YNFKEQ. For the CDR3, the DNA is TGTGCCAGCAGCCAAGCGGGGACTAGCGGGAGAGGGGCGTACGAGCAGTACTTC. It specifies CASSQAGTSGRGAYEQYF.

The chain couples TRBV5-1 to TRBJ2-1; TRBD2 agrees at 9 bases. Germline CDR1 SGHRS, CDR2 YFSETQ. The length of the CDR3 is 14 residues. J was trimmed by 9 bases and V by 1 base; bases with no gene match: 5. As DNA, the CDR3 is TGCGCCAGCAGCTTGAGCGGCGGGAGGGGTGAGCAGTTCTTC. It is translated as CASSLSGGRGEQFF.

The chain combines TRBV4-1 with TRBJ1-1; D remains unclear. CDR3 size: 14 residues. Germline V gene data show CDR1 as MGHRA and CDR2 as YSYEKL. V lost 4 bases and J 0 bases, leaving 9 bases between the germline ends. CDR3 bases: TGCGCCAGCAGCCGTGTAGCAATGAACACTGAAGCTTTCTTT. Its translation is CASSRVAMNTEAFF.

V is TRBV29-1 and J is TRBJ2-3; D gene ambiguous. Germline values: CDR1 SQVTM, CDR2 ANQGSEA. This CDR3 spans 12 amino acids. The CDR3 sequence is CTTLEAADTQYF. CDR3 bases: TGCACCACTCTAGAGGCCGCAGATACGCAGTATTTT.

J is TRBJ1-4 and V is TRBV29-1; TRBD1 might be the D (6 bases). Germline CDR1 reads SQVTM; CDR2 reads ANQGSEA. There are 13 residues in the CDR3. Trimming took 4 bases from V and 7 from J, leaving 13 bases between them. The chain's CDR3 is CSVVEGDLEKLFF. The CDR3 DNA reads TGCAGCGTTGTCGAGGGGGACCTTGAAAAACTGTTTTTT.

In its sample, this clone was seen a few times. The genes are TRBV19 and TRBJ1-1, with TRBD1 as a possible D gene (6 bases). Germline values: CDR1 LNHDA, CDR2 SQIVND (reference sequence). The CDR3 is 12 amino acids. Trimming took 5 bases from V and 7 from J, leaving 11 bases between them. CDR3 residues: CASSLQGGEAFF. As DNA, the CDR3 is TGTGCCAGTAGTTTACAGGGTGGTGAAGCTTTCTTT.

This chain joins TRBV29-1 and TRBJ2-7; TRBD1 matches at 7 bases. The CDR3 is made up of 14 amino acids. Germline trimming cut 4 bases from V and 4 bases from J; bases unmatched to any gene: 10. Germline loops: CDR1 SQVTM, CDR2 ANQGSEA. The CDR3 region has the DNA TGCAGCGTTGTCGAGGGGGCCGGTTCGTACGAGCAGTACTTC. It specifies CSVVEGAGSYEQYF.

This clone came up once. The chain joins TRBV6-5 to TRBJ2-2; 9 bases map to TRBD1. From germline, CDR1 is MNHEY and CDR2 SVGAGI. Trimming removed 6 bases from V and 5 bases from J; junction bases left unmatched: 7. The CDR3 sequence is 15 residues long. In nucleotides, the CDR3 is TGTGCCAGCAGAAAGGACAGGGGCGAAACCGGGGAGCTGTTTTTT. Translation: CASRKDRGETGELFF.

This chain uses TRBV7-9 with TRBJ2-2; D uncertain. Germline V CDR1 and CDR2: SEHNR, FQNEAQ (reference sequence). V shed 1 base and J shed 7 bases, with 10 bases lying between them. CDR3 size: 14 residues. The CDR3 loop is CASSLGEAIGELFF. The CDR3, as DNA: TGTGCCAGCAGCTTAGGCGAGGCTATCGGGGAGCTGTTTTTT.

This clone was seen a few times. The chain carries TRBV2 and TRBJ2-4; D gene unclear. The CDR3 totals 16 residues. V was shortened by 2 bases and J by 4 bases, with 15 bases between the two germline ends. CDR1 and CDR2 (germline): SNHLY, FYNNEI. The CDR3 protein is CASSETNRRKKNIQYF. The CDR3 region has the DNA TGTGCCAGCAGTGAAACCAACCGCAGGAAGAAAAACATTCAGTACTTC.